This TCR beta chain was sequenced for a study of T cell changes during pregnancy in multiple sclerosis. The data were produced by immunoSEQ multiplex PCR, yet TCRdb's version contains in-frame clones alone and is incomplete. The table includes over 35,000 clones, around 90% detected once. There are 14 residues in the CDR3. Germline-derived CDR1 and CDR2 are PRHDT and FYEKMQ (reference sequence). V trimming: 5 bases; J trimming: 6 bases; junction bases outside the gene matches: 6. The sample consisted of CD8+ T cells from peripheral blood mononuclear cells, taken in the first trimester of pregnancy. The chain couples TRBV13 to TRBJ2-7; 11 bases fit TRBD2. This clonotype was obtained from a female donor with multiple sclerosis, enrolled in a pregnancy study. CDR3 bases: TGTGCCAGCAGCCTTAGCGGGAGGGCCTCCGAGCAGTACTTC. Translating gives CASSLSGRASEQYF. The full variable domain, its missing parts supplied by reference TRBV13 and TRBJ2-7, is AAGVIQSPRHLIKEKRETATLKCYPIPRHDTVYWYQQGPGQDPQFLISFYEKMQSDKGSIPDRFSAQQFSDYHSELNMSSLELGDSALYFCASSLSGRASEQYFGPGTRLTVT.